One and the same sample provided the 21 T cell receptor beta chains below, sequenced in a study of CD8 T cells in ankylosing spondylitis. Study-wide results and limits: Within ankylosing spondylitis blood, a TCR beta motif made up of several highly homologous variants appeared to be characteristic.

Their antigens remain unidentified. Using its own MiXCR run on the 5' RACE reads, TCRdb lists one record per CDR3 protein. The sample holds roughly 470,000 distinct CDR3 sequences; around 26% are singletons and the top ten take over 0.8%. The sequenced material came from blood, either unsorted or a sorted T cell fraction (not recorded which). These TCRs come from a male donor with ankylosing spondylitis.

The chain couples TRBV20-1 to TRBJ1-5; weak D call: TRBD1 (6 bases). Trimming cost V 3 bases and J 7 bases, with 19 bases left between them. Germline V gene data show CDR1 as DFQATT and CDR2 as SNEGSKA (reference sequence). CDR3 size: 15 residues. The CDR3 is CSASRDTAPGQPQHF. DNA for the CDR3: TGCAGTGCTAGCCGGGACACGGCTCCAGGGCAGCCCCAGCATTTT.

V gene TRBV12-3 or TRBV12-4 combines with J gene TRBJ2-7; the D gene is possibly TRBD1 (6 bases). V shed 1 base and J shed 3 bases, with 10 bases lying between them. The CDR3 sequence is 14 residues long. DNA for the CDR3: TGTGCCAGCAGTTTAGGGACAGCTCTCTACGAGCAGTACTTC. Translation: CASSLGTALYEQYF.

This clonotype was detected ten times or more. V is TRBV29-1 and J is TRBJ1-1, with TRBD1 matching 9 bases. With 4 bases clipped from V and 7 bases from J, the junction kept 7 bases outside the gene matches. Germline CDR1 is SQVTM and CDR2 is ANQGSEA. The CDR3 contains 13 residues. CDR3 nucleotide sequence: TGCAGCGTTGGTATGACAGGGGGTATTGAAGCTTTCTTT. Residues: CSVGMTGGIEAFF.

This clonotype was counted ten times or more. The rearrangement joins TRBV21-1 to TRBJ1-5; the table's D call TRBD1 went unverified against the DNA. TRBV21-1 is classified as a pseudogene. The CDR3 length is 13 residues. CDR3 nucleotide sequence: TGTGCCAGCAGCACCCCTTCTGATCAGCCCCAGCATTTT. The encoded protein is CASSTPSDQPQHF.

The chain links TRBV20-1 to TRBJ2-5, with TRBD2 identical over 13 bases. This CDR3 is 16 amino acids long. The V segment lost 0 bases and the J segment 5 bases; nucleotides outside the gene matches: 6. Germline V gives CDR1 DFQATT, CDR2 SNEGSKA (reference sequence). In nucleotides, the CDR3 is TGCAGTGCTAGAGACCCGGGACTAGCGGGACCCGAGACCCAGTACTTC. Protein product: CSARDPGLAGPETQYF.

The V call is TRBV10-3, the J call TRBJ2-7; 10 nucleotides agree with TRBD1. There are 18 residues in the CDR3. The germline CDR1 and CDR2 sequences are ENHRY and SYGVKD. Trimming at V came to 5 bases and at J to 3 bases, leaving 16 bases not matched to a gene. The CDR3 protein is CAISRSPVGTGDLYEQYV. Written as DNA, the CDR3 is TGTGCCATCAGTCGATCCCCCGTCGGGACAGGGGACCTCTACGAGCAGTACGTC.

The gene calls are TRBV20-1 and TRBJ1-5; 8 bases align to TRBD1. The CDR3 contains 18 residues. The V gene end was trimmed by 3 bases and the J gene end by 7 bases; junction bases not matched to a gene: 20. CDR1 is DFQATT and CDR2 is SNEGSKA in the germline V gene (reference sequence). The CDR3: CSASDTPRGLDLGQPQHF. CDR3 DNA: TGCAGTGCTAGTGACACTCCCAGGGGGCTCGACCTAGGGCAGCCCCAGCATTTT.

J is TRBJ1-1 and V is TRBV20-1; TRBD1 is a possible D gene (5 bases). V was clipped by 1 base and J by 0 bases, with 9 bases between them. Germline assignment: CDR1 DFQATT and CDR2 SNEGSKA (reference sequence). The CDR3 contains 14 residues. CDR3 nucleotides: TGCAGTGCTAGAGTGTGGACACTGAACACTGAAGCTTTCTTT. Amino acid sequence: CSARVWTLNTEAFF.

The chain carries TRBV5-6 and TRBJ2-5, with a possible D match to TRBD1 (6 bases). Germline loops: CDR1 SGHDT, CDR2 YYEEEE. The CDR3 contains 16 residues. V was shortened by 5 bases and J by 2 bases, with 19 bases between the two germline ends. The DNA of the CDR3 is TGTGCCAGCAGTCCAACAGGGTTACCGGGGCAAGAGACCCAGTACTTC. It encodes CASSPTGLPGQETQYF.

The sample holds a few counts of this clonotype. V usage is TRBV24-1 and J usage is TRBJ2-1; D is possibly TRBD2 (6 bases). The CDR3 consists of 16 residues. Germline V CDR1 and CDR2: KGHDR, SFDVKD. V lost 4 bases and J 9 bases, leaving 21 bases between the germline ends. This CDR3 reads CATSDHSGGLRSEQFF. The DNA of the CDR3 is TGTGCCACCAGTGACCATAGCGGAGGCCTCCGGAGTGAGCAGTTCTTC.

The chain recombines TRBV11-2 with TRBJ2-1; a weak D match, TRBD2 (5 bases). The CDR3 sequence is 14 residues long. V was shortened by 6 bases and J by 6 bases, with 15 bases between the two germline ends. The V gene's germline CDR1 is SGHAT and CDR2 FQNNGV. The CDR3 nucleotides read TGTGCCAGCAGAACCCCGTCCGGGGTCAATGAGCAGTTCTTC. Translation: CASRTPSGVNEQFF.

Only a few counts were recorded for this clonotype. The rearrangement links TRBV5-6 to TRBJ1-2, with D unresolved. Trimming took 4 bases from V and 2 from J, leaving 12 bases between them. The CDR3 contains 14 residues. Germline CDR1 and CDR2: SGHDT and YYEEEE. CDR3 sequence (DNA): TGTGCCAGCAGCCGCGCAGGATCGAACTATGGCTACACCTTC. This translates into CASSRAGSNYGYTF.

The chain links TRBV20-1 to TRBJ2-7; 11 bases fit TRBD2. Looked up from germline, CDR1 is DFQATT and CDR2 is SNEGSKA (reference sequence). With 5 bases clipped from V and 1 base from J, the junction kept 7 bases outside the gene matches. The CDR3 is 15 residues long. The CDR3 nucleotides are TGCAGTGCTCAGACTAGCGGGATAGAGTCCTACGAGCAGTACTTC. It yields the protein CSAQTSGIESYEQYF.

A few counts support this clonotype. The chain links TRBV7-9 to TRBJ1-1; D is possibly TRBD1 (6 bases). V lost 4 bases and J lost 11, with 11 bases in between. Per the germline V gene, CDR1 is SEHNR and CDR2 is FQNEAQ (reference sequence). The CDR3 covers 11 residues. CDR3: CASSWDISAFF. The CDR3 DNA follows: TGTGCCAGCAGCTGGGACATCTCCGCTTTCTTT.

The chain joins TRBV12-3 or TRBV12-4 to TRBJ2-3; D unresolved. V was shortened by 3 bases and J by 0 bases, with 10 bases between the two germline ends. The CDR3 has 15 amino acids. For the CDR3, the DNA is TGTGCCAGCAGTTTTAAACTATCTAGCACAGATACGCAGTATTTT. This sequence encodes CASSFKLSSTDTQYF.

V usage is TRBV5-1 and J usage is TRBJ2-3; TRBD2 might be the D (5 bases). V dropped 2 bases and J dropped 5 bases, with 12 bases sitting between them. The CDR3 has 14 amino acids. From germline, CDR1 is SGHRS and CDR2 YFSETQ. The CDR3 reads CASSFTSLQDTQYF. The CDR3 bases are TGCGCCAGCAGCTTTACTAGTCTTCAAGATACGCAGTATTTT.

This clonotype has just a few counts. The gene calls are TRBV7-2 and TRBJ2-5, with 7 nucleotides matching TRBD1. Trimming at V came to 1 base and at J to 3 bases, leaving 2 bases not matched to a gene. The CDR3 is 14 residues long. In germline, CDR1 is SGHTA, CDR2 FQGNSA. The CDR3 reads CASSLETGKETQYF. In DNA form, the CDR3 reads TGTGCCAGCAGCTTAGAGACAGGGAAAGAGACCCAGTACTTC.

The V and J genes are TRBV19 and TRBJ2-7, with D possibly being TRBD2 (6 bases). The length of the CDR3 is 15 residues. Per germline, CDR1 LNHDA and CDR2 SQIVND (reference sequence). V lost 6 bases, J lost 3 bases, and 18 bases lay in between. CDR3 loop: CASSQVTGELYEQYF. The CDR3 coding sequence is TGTGCCAGTAGCCAGGTAACGGGGGAACTCTACGAGCAGTACTTC.

This chain uses TRBV7-6 with TRBJ2-1; a weak D match, TRBD2 (5 bases). V lost 2 bases and J 5 bases, leaving 22 bases between the germline ends. The CDR3 is 18 amino acids. The germline V gene has CDR1 SGHVS and CDR2 FNYEAQ. The CDR3 DNA reads as TGTGCCAGCAGCTTACGACTACCCCGGGCCTCGGGCCACAATGAGCAGTTCTTC. Amino acids: CASSLRLPRASGHNEQFF.

The J gene is TRBJ1-1, the V gene TRBV21-1; no check of the table's D call, TRBD1, against the DNA was made. TRBV21-1 counts as a pseudogene. This CDR3 comprises 13 residues. The CDR3 reads CASSKGQGSEAFF. In DNA form, the CDR3 reads TGTGCCAGCAGCAAAGGCCAGGGGTCTGAAGCTTTCTTT.

The genes are TRBV11-2 and TRBJ2-7; no clear D gene. CDR3 size: 13 residues. Germline-derived CDR1 and CDR2 are SGHAT and FQNNGV. The V and J ends lost 1 base and 3 bases respectively, with 7 bases between them. The CDR3 DNA reads TGTGCCAGCAGCTTAGGTAGCCTCTACGAGCAGTACGTC. It is translated as CASSLGSLYEQYV.